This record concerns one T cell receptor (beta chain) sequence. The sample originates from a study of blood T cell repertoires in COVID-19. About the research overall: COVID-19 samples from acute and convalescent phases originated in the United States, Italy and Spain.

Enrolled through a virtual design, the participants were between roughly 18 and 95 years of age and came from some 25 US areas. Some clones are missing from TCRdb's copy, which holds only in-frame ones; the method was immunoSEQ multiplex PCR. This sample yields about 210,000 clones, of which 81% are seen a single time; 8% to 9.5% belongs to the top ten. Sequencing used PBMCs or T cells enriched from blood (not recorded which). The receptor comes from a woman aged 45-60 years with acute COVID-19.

The CDR3 reads CASRGTGTDTQYF. In nucleotides, the CDR3 is TGTGCCAGCAGGGGGACAGGCACAGATACGCAGTATTTT. The genes are TRBV28 and TRBJ2-3, with 7 positions matching TRBD1. Trimming removed 6 bases from V and 1 base from J; junction bases left unmatched: 1. The CDR3 contains 13 residues. The V gene's germline CDR1 is MDHEN and CDR2 SYDVKM.